Following are 4 T cell receptor beta chains from one sample sequenced in a study of CD8+CD57+ T cells in acquired aplastic anemia. Researchers used genomic DNA as the template to profile TCR beta VDJ and CDR3. TCRdb called the reads again in MiXCR, with one record for every CDR3 protein. The profile shows 110,000 or so distinct CDR3 sequences, approximately 61% of them singletons. Sequenced patients had shown CD8+CD57+ cell expansion by flow cytometry. Sequenced sample: sorted CD4+, CD8+, or CD8+CD57+ T cells (not recorded which) from PBMCs. All receptors derive from a human donor with aplastic anemia.

This clonotype was observed many times. The rearrangement links TRBV7-4 to TRBJ2-7; D unresolved. The germline gives CDR1 SGHVT, CDR2 SQSDAQ. Trimming pared 5 bases from V and 5 bases from J, leaving 7 bases between. This CDR3 is 11 amino acids long. CDR3 DNA: TGTGCCAGCAGCCCTAAGCACGAGCAGTACTTC. Its translation is CASSPKHEQYF.

A single count supports this clonotype. The chain is built from TRBV25-1 and TRBJ2-7; 8 bases match TRBD1. The trim removed 11 bases at V and 3 bases at J, leaving 9 bases unmatched. Per the germline V gene, CDR1 is MGHDK and CDR2 is SYGVNS. CDR3 length equals 13 residues. CDR3 sequence (DNA): TGTGCCTGGGGGACAGGTCCCTTCTACGAGCAGTACTTC. Amino acids: CAWGTGPFYEQYF.

Ten or more counts support this clonotype. V and J are TRBV25-1 and TRBJ1-1, with TRBD1 matching 10 bases. V was pared by 7 bases and J by 3 bases, with 5 bases of the junction left unmatched. CDR1 is MGHDK, CDR2 SYGVNS, per germline. The length of the CDR3 is 14 residues. The CDR3 DNA is TGTGCCAGCACCGAGGGACAGGGGCACACTGAAGCTTTCTTT. It specifies CASTEGQGHTEAFF.

The V gene is TRBV2, the J gene TRBJ2-7, with D possibly called TRBD1 or TRBD2 (5 bases each). Germline V gives CDR1 SNHLY, CDR2 FYNNEI. The CDR3 is 15 amino acids. The V and J ends lost 7 bases and 4 bases respectively, with 20 bases between them. The CDR3 region is CASTDSLISGYEQYF. The CDR3 DNA reads as TGTGCCAGCACAGACAGCCTCATCTCGGGGTACGAGCAGTACTTC.